This T cell receptor (beta chain) comes out of a study of patients with pleural tuberculosis. MiXCR was run by TCRdb on the reads, yielding one entry per CDR3 protein. Among 45,000 to 60,000 distinct CDR3 sequences listed, 6% to 9.5% were seen once. This CDR3 spans 11 amino acids. In germline, CDR1 is SQVTM, CDR2 ANQGSEA. Trimming removed 7 bases from V and 6 bases from J; junction bases left unmatched: 3. V usage is TRBV29-1 and J usage is TRBJ2-7, with TRBD1 matching over 10 bases. The clonotype was recovered from a human donor with pleural tuberculosis. CDR3 amino acids: CSAGTGAEQYV. The CDR3 DNA reads as TGCAGCGCTGGGACAGGGGCCGAGCAGTACGTC.